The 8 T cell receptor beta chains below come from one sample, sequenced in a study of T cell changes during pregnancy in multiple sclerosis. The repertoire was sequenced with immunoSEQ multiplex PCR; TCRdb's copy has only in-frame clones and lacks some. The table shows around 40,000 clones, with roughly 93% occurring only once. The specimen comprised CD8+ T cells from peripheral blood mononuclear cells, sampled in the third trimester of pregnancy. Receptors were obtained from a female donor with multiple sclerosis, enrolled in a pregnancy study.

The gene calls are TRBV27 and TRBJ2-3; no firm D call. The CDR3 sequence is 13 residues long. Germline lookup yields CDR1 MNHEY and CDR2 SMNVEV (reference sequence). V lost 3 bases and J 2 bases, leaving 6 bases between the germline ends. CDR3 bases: TGTGCCAGCAGTTTTCTCCCCACAGATACGCAGTATTTT. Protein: CASSFLPTDTQYF.

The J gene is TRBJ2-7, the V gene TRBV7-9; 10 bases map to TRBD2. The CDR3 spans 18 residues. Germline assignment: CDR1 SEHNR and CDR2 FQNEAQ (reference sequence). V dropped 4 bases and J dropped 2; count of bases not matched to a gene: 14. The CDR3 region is CASSSTDLSGGLTYEQYF. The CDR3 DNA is TGTGCCAGCAGCTCGACCGACCTTAGCGGGGGGCTTACCTACGAGCAGTACTTC.

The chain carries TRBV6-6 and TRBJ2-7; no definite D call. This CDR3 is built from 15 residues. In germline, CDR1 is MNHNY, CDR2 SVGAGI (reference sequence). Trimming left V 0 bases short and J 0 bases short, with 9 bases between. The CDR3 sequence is CASSYSTGSSYEQYF. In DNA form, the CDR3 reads TGTGCCAGCAGTTACTCGACTGGAAGCTCCTACGAGCAGTACTTC.

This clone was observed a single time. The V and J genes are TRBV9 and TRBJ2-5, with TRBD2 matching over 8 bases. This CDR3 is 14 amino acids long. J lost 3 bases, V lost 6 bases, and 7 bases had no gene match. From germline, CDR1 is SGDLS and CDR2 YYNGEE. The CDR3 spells CASNPGGLEETQYF. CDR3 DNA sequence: TGTGCCAGCAACCCGGGGGGGCTCGAAGAGACCCAGTACTTC.

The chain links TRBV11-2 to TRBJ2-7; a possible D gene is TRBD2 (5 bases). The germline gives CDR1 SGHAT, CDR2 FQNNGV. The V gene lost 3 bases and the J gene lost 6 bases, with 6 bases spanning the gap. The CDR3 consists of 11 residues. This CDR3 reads CASSFAGEQYF. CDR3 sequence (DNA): TGTGCCAGCAGCTTCGCGGGCGAGCAGTACTTC.

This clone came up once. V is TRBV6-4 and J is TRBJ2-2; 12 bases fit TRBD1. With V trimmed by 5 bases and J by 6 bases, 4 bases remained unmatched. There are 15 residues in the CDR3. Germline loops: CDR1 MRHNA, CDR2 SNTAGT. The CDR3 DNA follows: TGTGCCAGCAGTTCCGGGACAGGGGGCCCCGGGGAGCTGTTTTTT. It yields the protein CASSSGTGGPGELFF.

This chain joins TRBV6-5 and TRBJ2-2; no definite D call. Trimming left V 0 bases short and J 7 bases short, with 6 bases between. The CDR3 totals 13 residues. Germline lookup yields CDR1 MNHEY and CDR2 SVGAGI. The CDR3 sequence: CASSYSRGGELFF. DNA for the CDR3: TGTGCCAGCAGTTACTCGAGAGGCGGGGAGCTGTTTTTT.

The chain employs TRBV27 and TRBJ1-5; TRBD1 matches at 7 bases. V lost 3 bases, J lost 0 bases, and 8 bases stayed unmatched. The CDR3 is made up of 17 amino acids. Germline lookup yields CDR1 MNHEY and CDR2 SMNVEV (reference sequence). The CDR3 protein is CASSLGAGGLSNQPQHF. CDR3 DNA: TGTGCCAGCAGTTTGGGGGCAGGGGGTCTTAGCAATCAGCCCCAGCATTTT.